This entry is about one T cell receptor beta chain. It lacks a known antigen. No base qualities exist here, and no much larger clone lies one base off it. The donors belonged to the validation cohort of around 110 subjects, which was separate from the approximately 700-subject first cohort. The entry originates in a study of cytomegalovirus exposure and HLA in healthy donors (dated by TCRdb to 2016 to 2017). As for the study more broadly: A later analysis indicated that the 120 validation repertoires were generated on the platform also employed for the 670 or so repertoires of the first cohort. The study aimed to test whether signatures of past pathogen exposure could be identified by cataloging public T cell receptors. Along with the roughly 610-subject first cohort, a separate validation cohort of about 110 different subjects was used. To predict cytomegalovirus infection status, the study brought together high-throughput TCR immunosequencing, statistical association of individual TCRs with disease status, and machine learning. Overall results and qualifications from the work: In vitro tests confirmed that a few of the cytomegalovirus-associated TCR beta chains recognize cytomegalovirus antigens. It was suggested by the authors that the approach could potentially be generalized to other disease states and immunological phenotypes. In both the original and validation cohorts, the classifier was reported to diagnose cytomegalovirus status with high specificity and sensitivity. All 110 or so repertoires were used to score co-occurrence in the validation cohort in a later analysis, because that analysis had no HLA typing for the cohort. Subsequent analysis determined that TCRs grouped into clusters in the first cohort also showed a tendency toward co-occurrence across the roughly 120 validation repertoires, and 94% of cluster scores exceeded 0. Most TCR sequences were observed very rarely across donors, whereas some public TCRs were present in many individuals. A total of fewer than 200 TCR beta chains were listed by the study as associated with cytomegalovirus.

Library creation used the immunoSEQ multiplex PCR assay. The published analysis was carried out like this. A statistical classification framework was developed to diagnose cytomegalovirus status using the catalog of TCR beta chain sequences. TCRdb re-hosts the immuneACCESS table, in-frame sequences only. Its copies lack some clones; in the studies checked, an unresolved V gene accounts for under half of them, and the cause for the rest is not known. V and J calls plus clone size are reproduced from that table; the DNA served to infer D and trimming. The sample table holds around 350,000 clones, of which 86% were seen once. 0.8% to 0.85% of the sample is in the top ten clones. From the cysteine up to the phenylalanine, the CDR3 has a length of 13 residues. Left in the record is the CDR3 DNA by itself, 39 bases read in frame from the first base. CDR1 and CDR2 are read off the germline V gene as SGHRS and YFSETQ. V loses 1 base, J loses 7 bases, and the germline ends lie 11 bases apart.

The chain was built from TRBV5-1 and TRBJ1-1; matching of 6 bases hints at TRBD1 as the D gene. Sequencing used PBMCs. This TCR came from a woman younger than 35 in good health and CMV-seronegative. The CDR3 protein is CASSLKLGGEAFF. The sequence in DNA is TGCGCCAGCAGCTTGAAATTAGGGGGTGAAGCTTTCTTT.